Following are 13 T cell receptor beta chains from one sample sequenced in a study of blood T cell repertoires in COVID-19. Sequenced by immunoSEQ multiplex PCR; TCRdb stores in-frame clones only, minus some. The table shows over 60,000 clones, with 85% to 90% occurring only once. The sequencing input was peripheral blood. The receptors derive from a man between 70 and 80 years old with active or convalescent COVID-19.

The CDR3: CASSLRGAGRYGYTF. The CDR3 bases are TGTGCCAGCAGCTTGAGGGGAGCGGGTCGTTATGGCTACACCTTC. The rearrangement links TRBV7-2 to TRBJ1-2, with D perhaps matching TRBD1 (5 bases). This CDR3 contains 15 residues. Germline lookup yields CDR1 SGHTA and CDR2 FQGNSA. Trimming removed 3 bases from V and 5 bases from J, with 16 bases in between.

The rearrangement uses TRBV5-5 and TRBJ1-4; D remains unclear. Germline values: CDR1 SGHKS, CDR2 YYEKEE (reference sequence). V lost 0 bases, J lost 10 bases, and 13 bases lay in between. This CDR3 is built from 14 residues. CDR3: CASSLDGVEGKLFF. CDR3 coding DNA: TGTGCCAGCAGCTTGGACGGAGTTGAGGGAAAACTGTTTTTT.

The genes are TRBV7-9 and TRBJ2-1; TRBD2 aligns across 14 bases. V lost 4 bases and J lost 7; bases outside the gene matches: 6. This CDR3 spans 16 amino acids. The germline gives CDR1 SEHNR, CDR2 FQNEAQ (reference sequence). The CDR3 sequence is CASSSGGLAGVNEQFF. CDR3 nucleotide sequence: TGTGCCAGCAGCTCCGGGGGACTAGCGGGAGTTAATGAGCAGTTCTTC.

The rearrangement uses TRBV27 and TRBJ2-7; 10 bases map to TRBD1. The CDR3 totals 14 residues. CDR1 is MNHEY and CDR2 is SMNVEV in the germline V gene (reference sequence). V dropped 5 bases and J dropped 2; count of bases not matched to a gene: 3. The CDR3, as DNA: TGTGCCAGCAGTCTAGGGACAGGGGCCTACGAGCAGTACTTC. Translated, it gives CASSLGTGAYEQYF.

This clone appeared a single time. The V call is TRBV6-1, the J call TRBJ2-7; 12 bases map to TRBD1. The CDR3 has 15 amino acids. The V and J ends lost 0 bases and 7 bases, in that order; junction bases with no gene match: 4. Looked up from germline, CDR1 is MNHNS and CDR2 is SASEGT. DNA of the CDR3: TGTGCCAGCAGTGAAGCGGGACAGGGGGCCTGGGAGCAGTACTTC. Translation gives CASSEAGQGAWEQYF.

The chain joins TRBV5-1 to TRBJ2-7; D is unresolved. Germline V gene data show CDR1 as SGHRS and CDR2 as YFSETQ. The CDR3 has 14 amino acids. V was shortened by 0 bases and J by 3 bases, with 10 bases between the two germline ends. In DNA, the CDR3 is TGCGCCAGCAGCTTGGGACGGAGCTTCTACGAGCAGTACTTC. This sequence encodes CASSLGRSFYEQYF.

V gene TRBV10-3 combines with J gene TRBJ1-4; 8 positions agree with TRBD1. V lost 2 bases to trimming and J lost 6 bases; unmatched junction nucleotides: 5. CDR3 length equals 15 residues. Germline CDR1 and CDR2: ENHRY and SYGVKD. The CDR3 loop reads CAISERTGPDEKLFF. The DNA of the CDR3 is TGTGCCATCAGTGAGAGGACAGGGCCCGATGAAAAACTGTTTTTT.

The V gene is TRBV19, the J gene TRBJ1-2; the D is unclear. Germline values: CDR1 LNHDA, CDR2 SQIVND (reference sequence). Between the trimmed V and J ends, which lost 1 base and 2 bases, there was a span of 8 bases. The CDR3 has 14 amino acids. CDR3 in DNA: TGTGCCAGTAGTATAGGCCGAGGGAACTATGGCTACACCTTC. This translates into CASSIGRGNYGYTF.

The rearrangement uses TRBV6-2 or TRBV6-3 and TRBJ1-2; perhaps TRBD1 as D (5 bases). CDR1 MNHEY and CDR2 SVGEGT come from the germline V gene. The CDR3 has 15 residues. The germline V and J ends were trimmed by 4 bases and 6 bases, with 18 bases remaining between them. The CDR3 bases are TGTGCCAGCAGTTCGGAAGACAGAGGCCTCAATGGCTACACCTTC. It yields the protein CASSSEDRGLNGYTF.

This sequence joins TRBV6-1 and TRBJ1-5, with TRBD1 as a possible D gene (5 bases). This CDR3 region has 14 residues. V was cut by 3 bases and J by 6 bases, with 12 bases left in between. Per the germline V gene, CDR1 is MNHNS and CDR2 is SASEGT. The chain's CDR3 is CASSESGLGQPQHF. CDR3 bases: TGTGCCAGCAGTGAGTCAGGGCTGGGTCAGCCCCAGCATTTT.

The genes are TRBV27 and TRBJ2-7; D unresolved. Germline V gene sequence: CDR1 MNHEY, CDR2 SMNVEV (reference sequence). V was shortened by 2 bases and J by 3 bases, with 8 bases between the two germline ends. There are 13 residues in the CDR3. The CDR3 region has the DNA TGTGCCAGCAGTTTAGGCAACCTCTACGAGCAGTACTTC. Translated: CASSLGNLYEQYF.

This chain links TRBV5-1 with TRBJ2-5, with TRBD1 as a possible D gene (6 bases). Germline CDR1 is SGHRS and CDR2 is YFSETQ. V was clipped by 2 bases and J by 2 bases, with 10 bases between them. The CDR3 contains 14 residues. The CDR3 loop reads CASSFGTLQETQYF. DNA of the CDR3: TGCGCCAGCAGCTTCGGGACACTTCAAGAGACCCAGTACTTC. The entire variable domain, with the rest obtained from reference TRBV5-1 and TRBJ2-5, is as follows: KAGVTQTPRYLIKTRGQQVTLSCSPISGHRSVSWYQQTPGQGLQFLFEYFSETQRNKGNFPGRFSGRQFSNSRSEMNVSTLELGDSALYLCASSFGTLQETQYFGPGTRLLVL.

The CDR3 DNA reads as TGTGCCAGCAGCACAAGACTAGCGGGAGGGCCGATCAAGACCGGGGAGCTGTTTTTT. Translated: CASSTRLAGGPIKTGELFF. The V gene is TRBV5-6, the J gene TRBJ2-2, with 14 nucleotides matching TRBD2. Germline V gives CDR1 SGHDT, CDR2 YYEEEE. This CDR3 has 19 residues. The V segment lost 4 bases and the J segment 5 bases; nucleotides outside the gene matches: 13.